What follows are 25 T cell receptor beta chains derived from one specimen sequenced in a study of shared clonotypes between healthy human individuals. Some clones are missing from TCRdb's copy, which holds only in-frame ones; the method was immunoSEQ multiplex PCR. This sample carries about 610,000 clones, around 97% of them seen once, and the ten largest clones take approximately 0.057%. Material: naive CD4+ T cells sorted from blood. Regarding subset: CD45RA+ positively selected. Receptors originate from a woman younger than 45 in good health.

CDR3 sequence reads: CASSPLAGNRNTQYF. CDR3 nucleotide sequence: TGTGCCAGCAGCCCCTTAGCGGGAAATCGGAATACGCAGTATTTT. The chain is built from TRBV4-2 and TRBJ2-3, with 8 bases aligning to TRBD2. This CDR3 has 15 residues. V lost 4 bases and J lost 7; bases outside the gene matches: 10. In germline, CDR1 is LGHNA, CDR2 YNFKEQ.

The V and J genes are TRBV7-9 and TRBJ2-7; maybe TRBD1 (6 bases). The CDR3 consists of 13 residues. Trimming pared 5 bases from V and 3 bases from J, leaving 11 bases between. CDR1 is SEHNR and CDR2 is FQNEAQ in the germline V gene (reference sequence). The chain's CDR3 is CASSHRVVYEQYF. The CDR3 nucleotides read TGTGCCAGCAGCCACAGGGTCGTCTACGAGCAGTACTTC.

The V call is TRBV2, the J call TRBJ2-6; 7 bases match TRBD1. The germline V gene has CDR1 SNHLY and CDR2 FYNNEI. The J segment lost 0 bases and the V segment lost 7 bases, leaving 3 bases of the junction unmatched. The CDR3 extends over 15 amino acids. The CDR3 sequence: CASTGDSSGANVLTF. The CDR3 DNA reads TGTGCCAGCACTGGGGACAGCTCTGGGGCCAACGTCCTGACTTTC.

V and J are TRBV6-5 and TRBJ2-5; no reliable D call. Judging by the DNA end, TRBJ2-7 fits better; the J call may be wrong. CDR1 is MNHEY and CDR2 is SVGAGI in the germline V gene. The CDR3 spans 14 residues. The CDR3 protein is CASSYVKGSYEQYF. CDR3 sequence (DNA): TGTGCCAGCAGTTACGTCAAGGGCAGCTACGAGCAGTACTTC.

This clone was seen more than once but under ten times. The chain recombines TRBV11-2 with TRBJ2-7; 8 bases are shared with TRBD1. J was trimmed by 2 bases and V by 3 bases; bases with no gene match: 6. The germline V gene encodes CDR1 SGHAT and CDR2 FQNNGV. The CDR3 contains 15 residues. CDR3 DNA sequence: TGTGCCAGCAGCTTTATTGAGACAGGGGCCTACGAGCAGTACTTC. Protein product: CASSFIETGAYEQYF.

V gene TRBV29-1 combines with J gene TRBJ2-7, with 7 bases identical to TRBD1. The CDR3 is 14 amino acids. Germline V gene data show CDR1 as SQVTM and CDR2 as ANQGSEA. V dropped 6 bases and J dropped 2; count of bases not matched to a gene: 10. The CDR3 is CSVGDRENPYEQYF. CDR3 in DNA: TGCAGCGTGGGCGACAGGGAGAATCCCTACGAGCAGTACTTC.

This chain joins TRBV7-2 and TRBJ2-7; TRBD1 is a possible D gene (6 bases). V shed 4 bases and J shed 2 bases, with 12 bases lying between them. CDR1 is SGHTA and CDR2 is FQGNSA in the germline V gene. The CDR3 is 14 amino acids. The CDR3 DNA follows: TGTGCCAGCAGCTGGACAGTTCGCCCCTACGAGCAGTACTTC. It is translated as CASSWTVRPYEQYF.

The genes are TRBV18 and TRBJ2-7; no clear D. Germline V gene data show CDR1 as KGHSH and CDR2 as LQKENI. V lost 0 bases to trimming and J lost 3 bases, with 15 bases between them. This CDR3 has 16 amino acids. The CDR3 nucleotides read TGTGCCAGCTCACCACCGGCCAGGCGCCCTTACTACGAGCAGTACTTC. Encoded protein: CASSPPARRPYYEQYF.

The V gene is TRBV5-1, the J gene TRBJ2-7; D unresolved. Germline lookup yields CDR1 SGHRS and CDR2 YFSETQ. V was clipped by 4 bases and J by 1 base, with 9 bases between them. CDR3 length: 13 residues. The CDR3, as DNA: TGCGCCAGCAGCCTAGGACGGTCCTACGAGCAGTACTTC. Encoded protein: CASSLGRSYEQYF.

CDR3 protein: CASSVVGGGGDNEQFF. In nucleotides, the CDR3 is TGTGCCAGCAGTGTAGTTGGCGGAGGCGGGGACAATGAGCAGTTCTTC. The J gene is TRBJ2-1, the V gene TRBV6-4; D may be TRBD2 (6 bases). The CDR3 has 16 residues. The germline CDR1 and CDR2 sequences are MRHNA and SNTAGT. Trimming stripped 4 bases from V and 5 bases from J, with 18 bases between.

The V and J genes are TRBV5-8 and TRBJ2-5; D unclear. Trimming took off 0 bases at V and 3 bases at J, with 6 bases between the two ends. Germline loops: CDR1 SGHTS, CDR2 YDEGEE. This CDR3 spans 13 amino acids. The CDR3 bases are TGTGCCAGCAGCTTGGACTTCAAAGAGACCCAGTACTTC. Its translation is CASSLDFKETQYF.

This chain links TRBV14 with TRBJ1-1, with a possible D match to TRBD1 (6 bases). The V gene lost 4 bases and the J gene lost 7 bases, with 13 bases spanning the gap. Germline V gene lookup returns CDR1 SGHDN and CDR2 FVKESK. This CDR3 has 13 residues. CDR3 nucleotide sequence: TGTGCCAGCAGCCTCGGTAAGGGGGGTGAAGCTTTCTTT. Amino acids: CASSLGKGGEAFF.

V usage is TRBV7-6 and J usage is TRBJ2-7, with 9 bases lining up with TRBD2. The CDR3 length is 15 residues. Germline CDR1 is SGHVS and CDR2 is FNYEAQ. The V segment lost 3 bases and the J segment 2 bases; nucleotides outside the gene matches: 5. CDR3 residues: CASSLGLAPAYEQYF. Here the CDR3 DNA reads TGTGCCAGCAGCTTGGGACTAGCTCCCGCCTACGAGCAGTACTTC.

The CDR3 loop reads CASSLSGLYGYTF. DNA of the CDR3: TGTGCCAGCAGTTTATCCGGACTCTATGGCTACACCTTC. The gene calls are TRBV27 and TRBJ1-2; D unclear. This CDR3 has 13 residues. Germline V gene lookup returns CDR1 MNHEY and CDR2 SMNVEV (reference sequence). Trimming removed 0 bases at V and 4 bases at J, with 6 bases between.

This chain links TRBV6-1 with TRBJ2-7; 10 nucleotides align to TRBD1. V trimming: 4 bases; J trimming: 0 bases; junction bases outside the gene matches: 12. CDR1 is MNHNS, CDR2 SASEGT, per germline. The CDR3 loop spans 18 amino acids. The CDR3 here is CASSGQPPGTGDSYEQYF. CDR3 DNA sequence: TGTGCCAGCAGTGGCCAACCCCCCGGGACAGGGGACTCCTACGAGCAGTACTTC.

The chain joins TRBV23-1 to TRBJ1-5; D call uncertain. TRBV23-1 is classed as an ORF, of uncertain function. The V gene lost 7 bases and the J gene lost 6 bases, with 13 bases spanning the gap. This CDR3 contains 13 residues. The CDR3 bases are TGCGCCAGCATAAAAGGACTCCCTCAGCCCCAGCATTTT. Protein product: CASIKGLPQPQHF.

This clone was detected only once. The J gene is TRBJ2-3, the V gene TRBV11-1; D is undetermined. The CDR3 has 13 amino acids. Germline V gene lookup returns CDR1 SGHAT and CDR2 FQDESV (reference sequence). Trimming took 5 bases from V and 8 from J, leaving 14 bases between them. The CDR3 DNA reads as TGTGCCAGCAGCGGAGTACTGGCCACTACGCAGTATTTT. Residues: CASSGVLATTQYF.

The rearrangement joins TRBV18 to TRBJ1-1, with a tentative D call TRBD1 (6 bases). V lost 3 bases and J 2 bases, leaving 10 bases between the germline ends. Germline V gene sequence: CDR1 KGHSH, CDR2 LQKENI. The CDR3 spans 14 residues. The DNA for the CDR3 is TGTGCCAGCTCACCGGGACACGCAAACACTGAAGCTTTCTTT. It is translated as CASSPGHANTEAFF.

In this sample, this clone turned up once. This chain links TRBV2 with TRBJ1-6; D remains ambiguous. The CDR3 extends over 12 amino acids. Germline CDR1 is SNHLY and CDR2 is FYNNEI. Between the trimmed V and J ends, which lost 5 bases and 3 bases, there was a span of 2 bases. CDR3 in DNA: TGTGCCAGCAGTCACTATAATTCACCCCTCCACTTT. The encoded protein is CASSHYNSPLHF. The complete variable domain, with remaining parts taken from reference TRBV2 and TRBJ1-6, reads EPEVTQTPSHQVTQMGQEVILRCVPISNHLYFYWYRQILGQKVEFLVSFYNNEISEKSEIFDDQFSVERPDGSNFTLKIRSTKLEDSAMYFCASSHYNSPLHFGNGTRLTVT.

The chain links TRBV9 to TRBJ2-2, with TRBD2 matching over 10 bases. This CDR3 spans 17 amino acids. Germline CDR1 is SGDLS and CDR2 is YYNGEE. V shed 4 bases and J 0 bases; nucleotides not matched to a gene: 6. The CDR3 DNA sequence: TGTGCCAGCAGCACGATAGGACTAGCGGCGAACACCGGGGAGCTGTTTTTT. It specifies CASSTIGLAANTGELFF.

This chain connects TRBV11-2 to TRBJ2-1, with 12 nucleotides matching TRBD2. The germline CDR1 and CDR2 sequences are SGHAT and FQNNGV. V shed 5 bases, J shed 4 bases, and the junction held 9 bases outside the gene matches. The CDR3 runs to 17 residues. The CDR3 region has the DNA TGTGCCAGCAGCCCATCCCCAGGACTAGCGGGATACAATGAGCAGTTCTTC. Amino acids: CASSPSPGLAGYNEQFF.

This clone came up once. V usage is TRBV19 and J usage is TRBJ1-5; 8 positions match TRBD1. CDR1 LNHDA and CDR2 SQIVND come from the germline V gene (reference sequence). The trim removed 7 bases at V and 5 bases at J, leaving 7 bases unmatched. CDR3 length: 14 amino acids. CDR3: CASTVDRGDQPQHF. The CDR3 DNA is TGTGCCAGTACGGTCGACAGGGGAGATCAGCCCCAGCATTTT.

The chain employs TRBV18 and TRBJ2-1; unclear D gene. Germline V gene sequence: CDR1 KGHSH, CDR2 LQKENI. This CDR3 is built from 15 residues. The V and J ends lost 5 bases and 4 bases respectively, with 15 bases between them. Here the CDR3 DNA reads TGTGCCAGCTCAACGGGTAGGCAGCATTACAATGAGCAGTTCTTC. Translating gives CASSTGRQHYNEQFF.

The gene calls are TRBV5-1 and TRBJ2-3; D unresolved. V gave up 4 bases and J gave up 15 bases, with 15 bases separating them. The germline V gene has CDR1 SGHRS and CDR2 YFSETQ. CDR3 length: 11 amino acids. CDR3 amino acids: CASSHDATRYF. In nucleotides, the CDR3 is TGCGCCAGCAGCCACGACGCCACAAGATATTTT.

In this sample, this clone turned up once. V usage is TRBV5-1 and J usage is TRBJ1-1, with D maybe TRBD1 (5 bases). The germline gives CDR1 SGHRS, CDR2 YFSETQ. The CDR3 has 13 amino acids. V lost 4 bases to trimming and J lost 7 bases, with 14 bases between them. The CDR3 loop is CASSNGHQNEAFF. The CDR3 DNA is TGCGCCAGCAGCAACGGACACCAAAATGAAGCTTTCTTT.